These T cell receptor beta chains were read from a single sample in a study of PD-1 blockade in classical Hodgkin lymphoma. Clones were sequenced by immunoSEQ multiplex PCR, and TCRdb holds only the in-frame ones, with some missing. The sample lists 60,000 to 75,000 clones, around nine tenths occurring once. The source was peripheral blood mononuclear cells (PBMCs), collected at baseline. The receptors shown here come from a human donor with classical Hodgkin lymphoma. CDR3s include the opening cysteine and the closing phenylalanine or tryptophan. The D gene is left open where the match is weak. Some rows have no size entry. The others give once, few or many, or a class for an expanded clone.

NA,NA,TRBV6-6,TRBJ2-3,14,CASSYKPYTDTQYF,TGTGCCAGCAGTTACAAACCCTACACAGATACGCAGTATTTT
NA,NA,TRBV7-2,TRBJ1-1,12,CASSVQGWGAFF,TGTGCCAGCAGCGTCCAAGGGTGGGGAGCTTTCTTT
NA,NA,TRBV29-1,TRBJ1-3,17,CSVEVLETGKIGNTIYF,TGCAGCGTTGAAGTTTTGGAAACAGGGAAAATTGGAAACACCATATATTTT
TRBD2,NA,TRBV6-1,TRBJ2-7,13,CASTTSGLGEQYF,TGTGCCAGCACTACTAGCGGGCTGGGCGAGCAGTACTTC
NA,few,TRBV27,TRBJ1-5,13,CASSLWGNQPQHF,TGTGCCAGCAGTTTATGGGGGAATCAGCCCCAGCATTTT
NA,NA,TRBV27,TRBJ2-5,11,CASKQFETQYF,TGTGCCAGCAAACAGTTTGAGACCCAGTACTTC
NA,NA,TRBV6-4,TRBJ2-7,18,CASRVPAWLGRSSHEQYF,TGTGCCAGCAGGGTTCCGGCTTGGCTCGGGCGATCGTCCCACGAGCAGTACTTC
NA,NA,TRBV4-2,TRBJ2-2,15,CASSPWTDNTGELFF,TGTGCCAGCAGCCCTTGGACAGACAACACCGGGGAGCTGTTTTTT
NA,NA,TRBV5-1,TRBJ2-7,14,CASSITGSSYEQYF,TGCGCCAGCAGCATCACAGGGAGCTCCTACGAGCAGTACTTC
NA,NA,TRBV25-1,TRBJ1-2,13,CASSELTNYGYTF,TGTGCCAGCAGTGAATTGACAAACTATGGCTACACCTTC
TRBD1,NA,TRBV19,TRBJ1-6,15,CASSRTGGHNSPLHF,TGTGCCAGTAGTAGGACAGGGGGGCATAATTCACCCCTCCACTTT
TRBD2,NA,TRBV5-1,TRBJ2-1,16,CASSWTSGNSYNEQFF,TGCGCCAGCAGCTGGACTAGCGGGAACTCCTACAATGAGCAGTTCTTC
NA,NA,TRBV6-6,TRBJ2-7,14,CASSYSSSSYEQYF,TGTGCCAGCAGTTACTCTTCAAGCTCCTACGAGCAGTACTTC
TRBD1,NA,TRBV18,TRBJ2-7,13,CASSLGQVYEQYF,TGTGCCAGCTCACTCGGACAGGTCTACGAGCAGTACTTC
NA,NA,TRBV4-1,TRBJ1-5,15,CASSQVSEDRQPQHF,TGCGCCAGCAGCCAAGTTTCAGAAGATCGCCAGCCCCAGCATTTT
NA,NA,TRBV7-8,TRBJ1-1,14,CASSLAGDGTEAFF,TGTGCCAGCAGCTTAGCAGGGGATGGCACTGAAGCTTTCTTT
NA,NA,TRBV11-2,TRBJ2-7,12,CASSLPSYEQYF,TGTGCCAGCAGCCTCCCCTCCTACGAGCAGTACTTC
NA,NA,TRBV20-1,TRBJ2-1,10,CSASTDEQFF,TGCAGTGCTAGCACGGATGAGCAGTTCTTC
TRBD2,NA,TRBV9,TRBJ2-2,15,CASSDPASGSGELFF,TGTGCCAGCAGCGACCCGGCTAGCGGCAGCGGGGAGCTGTTTTTT
TRBD1,NA,TRBV27,TRBJ1-4,14,CASGNRGTNEKLFF,TGTGCCAGCGGGAACAGGGGCACTAATGAAAAACTGTTTTTT
NA,once,TRBV5-1,TRBJ2-5,12,CASSGPRETQYF,TGCGCCAGCAGCGGACCCAGGGAGACCCAGTACTTC
TRBD1,NA,TRBV4-2,TRBJ2-5,13,CASSQAGGETQYF,TGTGCCAGCAGCCAAGCAGGGGGAGAGACCCAGTACTTC
NA,NA,TRBV5-4,TRBJ1-1,12,CASSFKYDEAFF,TGTGCCAGCAGCTTTAAATACGATGAAGCTTTCTTT
NA,few,TRBV7-2,TRBJ2-1,12,CASRISYNEQFF,TGTGCCAGCAGGATCTCCTACAATGAGCAGTTCTTC
TRBD2,NA,TRBV11-2,TRBJ2-7,16,CASSPRGAGGRLEQYF,TGTGCCAGCAGCCCCCGGGGAGCGGGAGGGCGTCTCGAGCAGTACTTC
NA,NA,TRBV19,TRBJ2-1,13,CASSIRTTDEQFF,TGTGCCAGTAGTATAAGGACTACAGATGAGCAGTTCTTC
TRBD2,NA,TRBV28,TRBJ2-3,14,CASYRAGDQDTQYF,TGTGCCAGCTACCGAGCGGGGGACCAAGATACGCAGTATTTT
NA,NA,TRBV7-9,TRBJ1-1,15,CAIRWRGEQNTEAFF,TGTGCCATCCGGTGGAGAGGGGAACAGAACACTGAAGCTTTCTTT
NA,NA,TRBV10-3,TRBJ2-7,14,CAISESKISYEQYF,TGTGCCATCAGTGAGTCTAAGATCTCCTACGAGCAGTACTTC
NA,NA,TRBV7-2,TRBJ1-2,13,CASIRTAIYGYTF,TGTGCCAGCATCCGGACAGCGATCTATGGCTACACCTTC
NA,NA,TRBV7-8,TRBJ1-5,14,CASSLESGVQPQHF,TGTGCCAGCAGCTTAGAGTCGGGGGTTCAGCCCCAGCATTTT
NA,NA,TRBV11-2,TRBJ1-2,14,CASSLGHSSYGYTF,TGTGCCAGCAGCTTAGGCCACAGCAGCTATGGCTACACCTTC
NA,NA,TRBV28,TRBJ2-7,13,CASSRQIPYEQYF,TGTGCCAGCAGTCGACAGATACCCTACGAGCAGTACTTC
TRBD1,NA,TRBV5-1,TRBJ1-4,15,CASSYRQGVDEKLFF,TGCGCCAGCAGCTATAGACAGGGCGTTGATGAAAAACTGTTTTTT
NA,NA,TRBV28,TRBJ2-6,20,CASSLWSIGFEFPGANVLTF,TGTGCCAGCAGTTTATGGAGTATCGGGTTCGAGTTTCCTGGGGCCAACGTCCTGACTTTC
NA,NA,TRBV28,TRBJ2-2,14,CASRGTPNTGELFF,TGTGCCAGCAGGGGGACTCCGAACACCGGGGAGCTGTTTTTT
NA,NA,TRBV30,TRBJ2-5,14,CAWSPDSIQETQYF,TGTGCCTGGAGCCCGGACAGTATCCAAGAGACCCAGTACTTC
TRBD1,NA,TRBV15,TRBJ2-1,17,CATSKDRGSTSYNEQFF,TGTGCCACCAGCAAGGACAGGGGTAGTACTTCCTACAATGAGCAGTTCTTC
TRBD2,NA,TRBV7-2,TRBJ2-7,19,CASSNPVVAGAQISYEQYF,TGTGCCAGCAGCAATCCCGTAGTAGCGGGAGCTCAGATATCCTACGAGCAGTACTTC
TRBD2,NA,TRBV28,TRBJ2-3,15,CASSTIAGELDTQYF,TGTGCCAGCAGTACAATAGCGGGAGAGTTAGATACGCAGTATTTT
NA,NA,TRBV29-1,TRBJ2-5,14,CSVVRGTAQETQYF,TGCAGCGTTGTTAGGGGGACGGCACAAGAGACCCAGTACTTC
TRBD1,NA,TRBV5-4,TRBJ1-2,18,CASSLESGGRIGNYGYTF,TGTGCCAGCAGCTTGGAATCAGGGGGGCGAATAGGGAACTATGGCTACACCTTC
TRBD1,NA,TRBV6-5,TRBJ1-2,13,CASSKGQGLGYTF,TGTGCCAGCAGTAAGGGACAGGGGCTTGGCTACACCTTC
TRBD1,NA,TRBV15,TRBJ1-2,13,CATSRDRGQGYTF,TGTGCCACCAGCAGGGACAGGGGGCAAGGCTACACCTTC
TRBD2,NA,TRBV6-4,TRBJ2-1,15,CASSPLAGGPNEQFF,TGTGCCAGCAGTCCTCTAGCGGGAGGGCCTAATGAGCAGTTCTTC
TRBD2,NA,TRBV11-2,TRBJ2-1,16,CASSIVAGSSYNEQFF,TGTGCCAGCAGCATCGTAGCGGGGAGCTCCTACAATGAGCAGTTCTTC
TRBD2,NA,TRBV5-5,TRBJ2-3,14,CASSFAGDTDTQYF,TGTGCCAGCAGCTTCGCGGGGGACACAGATACGCAGTATTTT
NA,NA,TRBV5-1,TRBJ2-7,15,CASSLVQGPSYEQYF,TGCGCCAGCAGCTTGGTTCAGGGGCCCTCCTACGAGCAGTACTTC
NA,NA,TRBV7-3,TRBJ2-1,12,CASSLVGNEQFF,TGTGCCAGCAGCTTAGTGGGCAATGAGCAGTTCTTC
NA,NA,TRBV30,TRBJ1-1,12,CAWSVLGFEAFF,TGTGCCTGGAGTGTACTGGGATTTGAAGCTTTCTTT
NA,NA,TRBV6-1,TRBJ1-2,12,CASKDSGHGYTF,TGTGCCAGCAAGGACAGTGGTCATGGCTACACCTTC
TRBD1,NA,TRBV2,TRBJ1-5,13,CASSQGAGQPQHF,TGTGCCAGCAGTCAGGGGGCGGGTCAGCCCCAGCATTTT
NA,NA,TRBV2,TRBJ2-3,17,CASSEERPLERSDTQYF,TGTGCCAGCAGTGAAGAACGTCCTCTCGAGAGGTCAGATACGCAGTATTTT
TRBD2,NA,TRBV10-3,TRBJ2-1,15,CAISGTSGSFREQFF,TGTGCCATCAGTGGGACTAGCGGGAGCTTTAGGGAGCAGTTCTTC